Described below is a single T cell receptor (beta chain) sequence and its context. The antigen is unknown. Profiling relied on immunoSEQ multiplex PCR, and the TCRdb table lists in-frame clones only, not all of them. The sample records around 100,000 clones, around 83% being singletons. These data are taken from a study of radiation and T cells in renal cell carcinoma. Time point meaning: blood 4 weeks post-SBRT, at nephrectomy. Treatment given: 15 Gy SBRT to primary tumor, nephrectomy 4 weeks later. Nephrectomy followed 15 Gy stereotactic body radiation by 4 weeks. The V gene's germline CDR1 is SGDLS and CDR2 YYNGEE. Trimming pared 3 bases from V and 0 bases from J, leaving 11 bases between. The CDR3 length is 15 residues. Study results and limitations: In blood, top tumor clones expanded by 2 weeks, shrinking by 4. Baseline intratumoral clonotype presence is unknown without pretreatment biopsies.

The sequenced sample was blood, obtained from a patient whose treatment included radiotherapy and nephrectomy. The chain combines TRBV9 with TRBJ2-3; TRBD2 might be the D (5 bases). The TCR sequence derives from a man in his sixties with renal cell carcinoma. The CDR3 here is CASSGWTGSTDTQYF. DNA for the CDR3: TGTGCCAGCAGCGGGTGGACTGGGAGCACAGATACGCAGTATTTT.